This T cell receptor (beta chain) was captured in a study of T cells after yellow fever vaccination. This clonotype was found many times. What it binds is not known. Study results and caveats: Abundant bulk-population clonotypes could contaminate the FACS-sorted repertoires. Although the secondary response was weaker, it peaked faster, at day 5 versus 15. Detected again after the booster were most primary-vaccination clones, at 96% CD4 and approximately 85% CD8.

The study made its TCR cDNA through 5'RACE template switching. That step introduced a universal primer site along with UMIs. One entry per CDR3 protein, called by TCRdb with MiXCR from the 5' RACE reads. The sample gives about 240,000 distinct CDR3 sequences, around 7% of which show up once; approximately 0.87% is in the top ten. Trimming shortened V by 6 bases and J by 13 bases, and 12 bases separated the two germline ends. The CDR3 runs to 11 residues. The source was CD4+ T cells sorted from PBMCs, collected 15 days after the yellow fever booster vaccination. The sequence was collected from a man aged 25-45 years who received the YFV17D yellow fever vaccine. J is TRBJ1-4 and V is TRBV12-3 or TRBV12-4; no reliable D call. The CDR3 region is CASSPSEGLFF. DNA of the CDR3: TGTGCCAGCAGCCCGTCGGAGGGACTGTTTTTT.